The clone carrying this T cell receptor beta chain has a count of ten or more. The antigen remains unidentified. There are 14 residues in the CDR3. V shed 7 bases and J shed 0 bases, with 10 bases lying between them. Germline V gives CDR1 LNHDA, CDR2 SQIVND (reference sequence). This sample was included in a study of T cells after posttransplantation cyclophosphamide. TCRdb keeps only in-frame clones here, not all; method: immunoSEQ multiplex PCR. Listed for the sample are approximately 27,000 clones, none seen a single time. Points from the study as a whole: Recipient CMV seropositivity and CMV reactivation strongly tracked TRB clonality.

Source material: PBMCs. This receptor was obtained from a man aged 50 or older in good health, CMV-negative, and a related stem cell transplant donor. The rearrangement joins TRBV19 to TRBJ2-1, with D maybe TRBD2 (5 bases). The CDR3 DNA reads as TGTGCCAGTAAAGGTGGGAGCTCCTACAATGAGCAGTTCTTC. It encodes CASKGGSSYNEQFF.